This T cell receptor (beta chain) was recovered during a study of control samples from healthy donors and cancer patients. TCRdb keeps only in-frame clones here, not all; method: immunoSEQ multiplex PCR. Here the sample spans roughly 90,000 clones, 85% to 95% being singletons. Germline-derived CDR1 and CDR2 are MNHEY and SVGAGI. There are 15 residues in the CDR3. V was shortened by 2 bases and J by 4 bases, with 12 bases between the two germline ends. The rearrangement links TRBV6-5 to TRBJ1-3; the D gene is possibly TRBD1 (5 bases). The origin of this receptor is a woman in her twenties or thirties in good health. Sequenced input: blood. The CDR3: CASSYGGPAGNTIYF. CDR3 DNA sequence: TGTGCCAGCAGTTACGGGGGACCGGCCGGAAACACCATATATTTT.